The present T cell receptor beta chain was sequenced within a study of blood T cell repertoires in COVID-19. Turning to the study itself: T cells, B-cell-depleted T cells, or PBMCs supplied cDNA or gDNA.

Patients in Seattle were enrolled during active infection, then followed longitudinally. This clone was counted between two and nine times. In the original workflow: How many nucleated cells were present was estimated from reference gene primer amplification. Here immunoSEQ multiplex PCR was the method, and the copy in TCRdb shows in-frame clones only, minus some. V, J and clone size reflect that table, while D and trimming were determined from the DNA. The data show around 190,000 clones, 83% seen once. CDR1 is KGHDR, CDR2 SFDVKD, per germline. There are 15 residues in the CDR3. The V and J ends lost 0 bases and 0 bases respectively, with 6 bases between them.

The rearrangement uses TRBV24-1 and TRBJ2-3; no clear D gene. The sample consisted of peripheral blood. The receptor was derived from a woman between 70 and 85 years old with COVID-19, enrolled during active disease. The CDR3 nucleotides read TGTGCCACCAGTGATTTGCATCAGAGCACAGATACGCAGTATTTT. Its translation: CATSDLHQSTDTQYF.